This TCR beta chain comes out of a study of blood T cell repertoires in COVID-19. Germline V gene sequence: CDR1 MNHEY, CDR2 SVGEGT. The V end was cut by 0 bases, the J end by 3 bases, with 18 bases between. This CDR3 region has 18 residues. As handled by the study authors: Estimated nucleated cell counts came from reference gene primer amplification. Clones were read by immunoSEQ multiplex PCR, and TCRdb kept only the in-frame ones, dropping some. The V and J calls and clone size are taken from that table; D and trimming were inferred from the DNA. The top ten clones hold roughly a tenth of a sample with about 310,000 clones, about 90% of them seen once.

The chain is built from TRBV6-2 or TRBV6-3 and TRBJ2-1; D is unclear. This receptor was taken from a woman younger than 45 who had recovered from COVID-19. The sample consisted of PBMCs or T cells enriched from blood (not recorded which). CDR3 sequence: CASSYSNGRNYDYNEQFF. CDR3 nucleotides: TGTGCCAGCAGTTACTCGAATGGTAGAAATTACGACTACAATGAGCAGTTCTTC.